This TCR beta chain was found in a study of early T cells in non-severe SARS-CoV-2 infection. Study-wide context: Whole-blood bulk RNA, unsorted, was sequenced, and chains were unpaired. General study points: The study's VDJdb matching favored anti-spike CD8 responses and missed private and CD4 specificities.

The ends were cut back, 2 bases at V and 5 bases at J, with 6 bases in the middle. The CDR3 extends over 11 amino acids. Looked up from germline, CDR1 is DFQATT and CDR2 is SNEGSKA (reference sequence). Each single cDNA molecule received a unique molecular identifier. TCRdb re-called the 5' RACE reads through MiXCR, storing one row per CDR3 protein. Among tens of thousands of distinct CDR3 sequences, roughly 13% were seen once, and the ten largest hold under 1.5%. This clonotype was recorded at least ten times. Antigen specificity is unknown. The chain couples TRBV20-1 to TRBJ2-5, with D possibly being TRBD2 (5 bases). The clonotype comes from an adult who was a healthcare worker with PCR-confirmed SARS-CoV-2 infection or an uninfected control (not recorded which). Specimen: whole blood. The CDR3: CSARPGETQYF. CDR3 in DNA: TGCAGTGCTAGACCGGGGGAGACCCAGTACTTC.